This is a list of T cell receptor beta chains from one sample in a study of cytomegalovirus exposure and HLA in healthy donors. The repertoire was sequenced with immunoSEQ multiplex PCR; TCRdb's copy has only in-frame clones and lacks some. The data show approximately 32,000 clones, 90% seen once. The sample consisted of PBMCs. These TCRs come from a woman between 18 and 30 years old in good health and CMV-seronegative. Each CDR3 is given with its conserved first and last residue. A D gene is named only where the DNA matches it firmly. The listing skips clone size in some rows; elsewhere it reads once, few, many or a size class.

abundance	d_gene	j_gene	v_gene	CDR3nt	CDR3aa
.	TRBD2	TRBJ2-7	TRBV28	TGTGCCAGCATCCTTTCGAAAGCGGGAGTCTACGAGCAGTACTTC	CASILSKAGVYEQYF
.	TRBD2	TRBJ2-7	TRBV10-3	TGTGCCATCAGTGACCCCCGGACTAGCGGGATCTCCTACGAGCAGTACTTC	CAISDPRTSGISYEQYF
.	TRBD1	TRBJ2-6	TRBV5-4	TGTGCCAGCAGCACCCTGACAGGGAGCTCTGGGGCCAACGTCCTGACTTTC	CASSTLTGSSGANVLTF
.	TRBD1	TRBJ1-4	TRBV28	TGTGCCAGCAGTTTATTCGGACAGGGGAAGAAGGAAAAACTGTTTTTT	CASSLFGQGKKEKLFF
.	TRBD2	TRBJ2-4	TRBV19	TGTGCCAGTAGTATGGGACTAGCGGCGACCTTTCAGTACTTC	CASSMGLAATFQYF
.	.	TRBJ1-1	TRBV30	TGTGCCTGGAGTCAGGGTGTGCGCACTGAAGCTTTCTTT	CAWSQGVRTEAFF
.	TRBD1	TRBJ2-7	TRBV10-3	TGTGCCACCGGGACAGCGAGCTCCTACGAGCAGTACTTC	CATGTASSYEQYF
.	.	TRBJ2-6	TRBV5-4	TGTGCCAGCAGGACCTCGGGACAAAACTCTGGGGCCAACGTCCTGACTTTC	CASRTSGQNSGANVLTF
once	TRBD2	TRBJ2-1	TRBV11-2	TGTGCCAGCAGTCTAGCGGGAGGGCCCTATGAGCAGTTCTTC	CASSLAGGPYEQFF
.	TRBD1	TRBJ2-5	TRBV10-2	TGCGCCAGCAGTGAGTCCCCGGGACAGTACCAAGAGACCCAGTACTTC	CASSESPGQYQETQYF
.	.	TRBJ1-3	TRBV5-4	TGTGCCAGCAGCTTGGCTCTGGGAGCAGGCACCATATATTTT	CASSLALGAGTIYF
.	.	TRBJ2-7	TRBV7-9	TGTTCCAGCAGCTTAGATTTGCATAGTGAGCAGTACTTC	CSSSLDLHSEQYF
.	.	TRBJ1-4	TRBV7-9	TGTGCCAGCAGCCAACAGGAAAAACTGTTTTTT	CASSQQEKLFF
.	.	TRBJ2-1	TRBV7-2	TGTGCCAGCAGCTTAGGGACAGCCTACAATGAGCAGTTCTTC	CASSLGTAYNEQFF
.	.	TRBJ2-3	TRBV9	TGTGCCAGCTCTTCCCCGATTAGCGGATCCACAGATACGCAGTATTTT	CASSSPISGSTDTQYF
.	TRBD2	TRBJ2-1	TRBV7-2	TGTGCCAGCAGCCGCCTAGGGAGGGGTGAGCAGTTCTTC	CASSRLGRGEQFF
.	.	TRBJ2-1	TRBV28	TGTGCCAGCAGTTTTGTGGGCAGGTCACCAACCTCCTACAATGAGCAGTTCTTC	CASSFVGRSPTSYNEQFF
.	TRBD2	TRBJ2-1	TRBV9	TGTGCCAGCAGCCCCCCCGGACTAGCGGTAAACAATGAGCAGTTCTTC	CASSPPGLAVNNEQFF
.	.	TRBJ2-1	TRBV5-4	TGTGCCAGCAGCTTTAACCCCGGGACTCCACCTCGAAATGAGCAGTTCTTC	CASSFNPGTPPRNEQFF
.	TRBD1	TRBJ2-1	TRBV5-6	TGTGCCAGCAGCAGTAGACAGGGGGCCCTAGCGGACTCCTACAATGAGCAGTTCTTC	CASSSRQGALADSYNEQFF
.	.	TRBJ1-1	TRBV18	TGTGCCAGCTCACCTCAGGCGATGAACACTGAAGCTTTCTTT	CASSPQAMNTEAFF
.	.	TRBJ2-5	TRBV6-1	TGTGCCAGCACCGGACAGATCCAAGAGACCCAGTACTTC	CASTGQIQETQYF
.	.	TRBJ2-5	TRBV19	TGTGCCAGTAATGCAGGGGCTGGGACCCAGTACTTC	CASNAGAGTQYF
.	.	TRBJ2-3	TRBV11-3	TGTGCCAGCAGCTCGTTCAGGGATACGCAGTATTTT	CASSSFRDTQYF
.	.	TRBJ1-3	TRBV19	TGTGCCAGTACCCCCGACAGAAACTCTGGAAACACCATATATTTT	CASTPDRNSGNTIYF
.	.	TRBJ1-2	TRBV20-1	TGCAGTGCTAGACAGAATGGCTACACCTTC	CSARQNGYTF
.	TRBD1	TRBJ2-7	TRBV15	TGTGCCACCAGCAGAGATCAGGGGGCAGGGGGTATCTACGAGCAGTACTTC	CATSRDQGAGGIYEQYF
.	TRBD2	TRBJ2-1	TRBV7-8	TGTGCCAGCAGCCCAAGTCCACCACGGGAGGACGGGGCTGAGCAGTTCTTC	CASSPSPPREDGAEQFF
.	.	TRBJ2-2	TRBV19	TGTGCCAGTAGTATAGGGCGGAGGGGAGCCACCGGGGAGCTGTTTTTT	CASSIGRRGATGELFF
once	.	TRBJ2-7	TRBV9	TGTGCCAGCAGCGTTGGGTGGGCAGGGGTGGGCGAGCAGTACTTC	CASSVGWAGVGEQYF
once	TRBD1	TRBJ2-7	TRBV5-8	TGTGCCAGCAGCCCGGACAGGGTTCACGAGCAGTACTTC	CASSPDRVHEQYF
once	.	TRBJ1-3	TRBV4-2	TGTGCCAGCAGCCAACTTCTTCGACGGCACAGTGCCTCTGGAAACACCATATATTTT	CASSQLLRRHSASGNTIYF
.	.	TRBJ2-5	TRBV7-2	TGTGCCAGCAGCAGGAGGGGACCGCCGACCCAGTACTTC	CASSRRGPPTQYF
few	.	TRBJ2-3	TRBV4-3	TGCGCCAGCAGCCTGACAGCTCGGGATACGCAGTATTTT	CASSLTARDTQYF
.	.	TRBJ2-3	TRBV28	TGTGCCAGCAGTTCCTCGGACACAAGCCTCACAGATACGCAGTATTTT	CASSSSDTSLTDTQYF
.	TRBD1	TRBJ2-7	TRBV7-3	TGTGCCAGCAGCTTAGAGACAGGGGGGAACTACGAGCAGTACTTC	CASSLETGGNYEQYF
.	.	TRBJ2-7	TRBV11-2	TGTGCCAGCAGCGGTTCTCGGGCGGGGGAGCAGTACTTC	CASSGSRAGEQYF
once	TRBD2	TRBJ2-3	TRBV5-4	TGTGCCAGCAGCTCCCCCTGGACTAGCGGGAGCACAGATACGCAGTATTTT	CASSSPWTSGSTDTQYF
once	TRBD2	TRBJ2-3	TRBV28	TGTGCCAGTTCAAAAAGTACCCCGACTAGCGGGAGAGGGAGCACAGATACGCAGTATTTT	CASSKSTPTSGRGSTDTQYF